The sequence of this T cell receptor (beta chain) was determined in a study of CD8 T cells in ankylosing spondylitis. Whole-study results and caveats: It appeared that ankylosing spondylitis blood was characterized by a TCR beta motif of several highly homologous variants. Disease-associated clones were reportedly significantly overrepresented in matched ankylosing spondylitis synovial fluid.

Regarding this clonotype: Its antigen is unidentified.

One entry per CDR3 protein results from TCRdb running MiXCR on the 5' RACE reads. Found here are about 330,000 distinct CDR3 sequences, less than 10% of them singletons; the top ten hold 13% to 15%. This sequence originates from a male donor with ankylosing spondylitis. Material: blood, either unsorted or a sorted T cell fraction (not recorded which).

The DNA of the CDR3 is TGCAGTGCCCCCCGGAGTCGTAACAATGAGCAGTTCTTC. It specifies CSAPRSRNNEQFF. V gene TRBV20-1 combines with J gene TRBJ2-1; no clear D. The germline gives CDR1 DFQATT, CDR2 SNEGSKA (reference sequence). The CDR3 totals 13 residues. V was shortened by 6 bases and J by 5 bases, with 14 bases between the two germline ends.